These 6 T cell receptor beta chains were sequenced from one sample in a study of CD8 T cells in Susac syndrome (dated 2019 in TCRdb). Library generation was performed with the immunoSEQ multiplex PCR assay. RNA was extracted using the RNeasy kit, and roughly 0.5 to 1 microgram was reverse transcribed with random hexamers. TCRdb redid the processing of the public reads, applying fastp at Q25 and MiXCR, and retained in-frame beta chains. Rows are unified per CDR3 protein, each entry keeping the most common DNA and genes. Present in this sample are about 210,000 distinct CDR3 sequences, approximately 95% of which were seen just once. The ten largest clones add up to approximately 0.094% of the sample. Sequenced sample: CD4+ T cells from PBMCs. These receptors came from a human donor in good health.

The genes are TRBV15 and TRBJ2-5; D gene unclear. Germline-derived CDR1 and CDR2 are LNHNV and YYDKDF (reference sequence). Trimming shortened V by 2 bases and J by 4 bases, and 8 bases separated the two germline ends. This CDR3 contains 13 residues. CDR3 nucleotide sequence: TGTGCCACCAGCAGACCAGTACCAGAGACCCAGTACTTC. It translates to CATSRPVPETQYF.

This clonotype was seen just once. J is TRBJ1-1 and V is TRBV7-2; D is perhaps TRBD1 (6 bases). Trimming left V 4 bases short and J 5 bases short, with 14 bases between. CDR1 and CDR2 (germline): SGHTA, FQGNSA. This CDR3 spans 14 amino acids. CDR3 amino acids: CASSSLAGATEAFF. CDR3 in DNA: TGTGCCAGCAGCTCCTTGGCGGGGGCTACTGAAGCTTTCTTT. The full variable domain, in which reference TRBV7-2 and TRBJ1-1 provide the parts outside the CDR3, is GAGVSQSPSNKVTEKGKDVELRCDPISGHTALYWYRQSLGQGLEFLIYFQGNSAPDKSGLPSDRFSAERTGGSVSTLTIQRTQQEDSAVYLCASSSLAGATEAFFGQGTRLTVV.

The genes are TRBV20-1 and TRBJ1-5; possibly TRBD1 for D (5 bases). CDR3 size: 12 residues. Germline V gene data show CDR1 as DFQATT and CDR2 as SNEGSKA (reference sequence). V was cut by 4 bases and J by 1 base, with 5 bases left in between. The CDR3 reads CSATGSNQPQHF. Written as DNA, the CDR3 is TGCAGTGCTACAGGGAGCAATCAGCCCCAGCATTTT.

The chain links TRBV20-1 to TRBJ2-3; 7 bases match TRBD2. CDR3 size: 14 residues. CDR1 and CDR2 (germline): DFQATT, SNEGSKA (reference sequence). V dropped 1 base and J dropped 3; count of bases not matched to a gene: 4. The CDR3 here is CSARAGGITDTQYF. Here the CDR3 DNA reads TGCAGTGCTAGAGCGGGAGGAATAACAGATACGCAGTATTTT.

CDR3 bases: TGCAGCGTTGCACAACAGGGTTTTCGAGAGACCCAGTACTTC. It is translated as CSVAQQGFRETQYF. The V call is TRBV29-1, the J call TRBJ2-5; possible D gene TRBD1, 6 bases. This CDR3 contains 14 residues. Germline V gene data show CDR1 as SQVTM and CDR2 as ANQGSEA. V shed 4 bases and J shed 4 bases, with 16 bases lying between them.

The V and J genes are TRBV29-1 and TRBJ1-6, with 7 bases that match TRBD1. CDR1 and CDR2 (germline): SQVTM, ANQGSEA. V shed 4 bases and J 7 bases; nucleotides not matched to a gene: 7. This CDR3 contains 14 residues. Written as DNA, the CDR3 is TGCAGCGTTGCGGACGGGGACAGCAATTCACCCCTCCACTTT. This sequence encodes CSVADGDSNSPLHF.